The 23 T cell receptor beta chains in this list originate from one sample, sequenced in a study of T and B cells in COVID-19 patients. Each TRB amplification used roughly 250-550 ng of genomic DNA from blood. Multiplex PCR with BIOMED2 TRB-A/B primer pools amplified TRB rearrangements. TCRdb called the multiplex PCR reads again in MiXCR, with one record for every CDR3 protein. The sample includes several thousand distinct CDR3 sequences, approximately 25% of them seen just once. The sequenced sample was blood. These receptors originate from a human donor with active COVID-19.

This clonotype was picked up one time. The CDR3 protein is CASRPRQGGAEAFF. The CDR3 coding sequence is TGCGCCAGCAGGCCTCGACAGGGAGGCGCTGAAGCTTTCTTT. The genes are TRBV5-1 and TRBJ1-1; 7 bases align to TRBD1. V dropped 5 bases and J dropped 6; count of bases not matched to a gene: 10. The CDR3 length is 14 residues. Germline lookup yields CDR1 SGHRS and CDR2 YFSETQ.

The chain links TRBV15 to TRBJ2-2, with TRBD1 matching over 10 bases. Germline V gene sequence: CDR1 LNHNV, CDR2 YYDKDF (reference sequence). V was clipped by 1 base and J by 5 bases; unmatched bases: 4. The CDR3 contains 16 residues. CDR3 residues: CATSRVGTGETGELFF. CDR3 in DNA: TGTGCCACCAGCAGAGTGGGGACAGGGGAAACCGGGGAGCTGTTTTTT.

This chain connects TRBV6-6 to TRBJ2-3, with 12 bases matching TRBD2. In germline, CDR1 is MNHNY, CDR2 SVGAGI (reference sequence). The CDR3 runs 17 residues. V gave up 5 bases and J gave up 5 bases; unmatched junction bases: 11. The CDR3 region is CASSPHRGLAGQDTQYF. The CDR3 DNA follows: TGTGCCAGCAGTCCGCACCGAGGACTAGCGGGGCAAGATACGCAGTATTTT.

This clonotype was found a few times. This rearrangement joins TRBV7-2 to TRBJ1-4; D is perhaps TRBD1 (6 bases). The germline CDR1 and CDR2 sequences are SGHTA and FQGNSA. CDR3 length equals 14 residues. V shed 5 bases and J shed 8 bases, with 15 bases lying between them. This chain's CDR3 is CASSRPGAREKLFF. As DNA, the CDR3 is TGTGCCAGCAGCCGACCAGGGGCGAGGGAAAAACTGTTTTTT.

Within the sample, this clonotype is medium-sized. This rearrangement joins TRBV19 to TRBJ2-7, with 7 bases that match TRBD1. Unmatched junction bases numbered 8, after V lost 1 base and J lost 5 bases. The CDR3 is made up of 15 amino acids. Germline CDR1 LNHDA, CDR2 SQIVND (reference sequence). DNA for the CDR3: TGTGCCAGTAGTATAGGCCGACAGGGTTTCGACGAGCAGTACTTC. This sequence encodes CASSIGRQGFDEQYF.

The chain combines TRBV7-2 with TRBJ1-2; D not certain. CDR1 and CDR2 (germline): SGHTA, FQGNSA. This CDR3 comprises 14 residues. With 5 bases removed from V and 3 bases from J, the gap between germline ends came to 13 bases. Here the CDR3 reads CASSPSKADYGYTF. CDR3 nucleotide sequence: TGTGCCAGCAGCCCAAGCAAGGCGGACTATGGCTACACCTTC.

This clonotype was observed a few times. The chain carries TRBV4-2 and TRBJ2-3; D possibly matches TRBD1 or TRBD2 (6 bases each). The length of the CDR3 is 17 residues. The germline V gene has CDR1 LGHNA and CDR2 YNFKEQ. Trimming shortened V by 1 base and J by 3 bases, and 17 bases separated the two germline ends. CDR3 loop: CASSQGNRGVGTDTQYF. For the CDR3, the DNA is TGTGCCAGCAGCCAAGGAAATAGGGGGGTCGGGACAGATACGCAGTATTTT.

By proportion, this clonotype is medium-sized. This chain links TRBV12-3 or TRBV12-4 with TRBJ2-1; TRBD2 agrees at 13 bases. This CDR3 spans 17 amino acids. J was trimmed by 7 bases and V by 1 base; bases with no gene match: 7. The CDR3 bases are TGTGCCAGCAGTTTAGAAAGACTAGCGGGGGGCGGTAATGAGCAGTTCTTC. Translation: CASSLERLAGGGNEQFF.

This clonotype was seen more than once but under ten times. This CDR3 reads CATLTGNGYTF. Written as DNA, the CDR3 is TGTGCCACCCTCACAGGAAATGGCTACACCTTC. The rearrangement joins TRBV6-5 to TRBJ1-2; TRBD1 is a possible D gene (5 bases). The CDR3 contains 11 residues. Germline V gene sequence: CDR1 MNHEY, CDR2 SVGAGI. V lost 10 bases to trimming and J lost 6 bases, with 12 bases between them.

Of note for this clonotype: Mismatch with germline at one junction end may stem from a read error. CDR3 region: CSSSPGTWEETQYF. CDR3 DNA: TGCTCCAGCAGCCCAGGGACGTGGGAAGAGACCCAGTACTTC. The J gene is TRBJ2-5, the V gene TRBV5-1; the D gene could be TRBD1 or TRBD2 (5 bases each). The CDR3 length is 14 residues. Germline CDR1 and CDR2: SGHRS and YFSETQ.

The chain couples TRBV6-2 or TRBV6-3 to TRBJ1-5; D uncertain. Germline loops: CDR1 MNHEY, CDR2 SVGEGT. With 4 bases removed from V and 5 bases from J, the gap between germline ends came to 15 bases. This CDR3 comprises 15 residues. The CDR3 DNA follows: TGTGCCAGCAGTTCTCCTATGGACCTTCATCAGCCCCAGCATTTT. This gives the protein CASSSPMDLHQPQHF.

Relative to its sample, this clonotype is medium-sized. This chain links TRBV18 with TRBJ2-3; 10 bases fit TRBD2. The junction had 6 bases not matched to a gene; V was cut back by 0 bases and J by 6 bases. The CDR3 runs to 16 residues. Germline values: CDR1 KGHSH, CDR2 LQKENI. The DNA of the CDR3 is TGTGCCAGCTCACCACCGGCTACTAGCGGGGTTGATACGCAGTATTTT. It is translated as CASSPPATSGVDTQYF.

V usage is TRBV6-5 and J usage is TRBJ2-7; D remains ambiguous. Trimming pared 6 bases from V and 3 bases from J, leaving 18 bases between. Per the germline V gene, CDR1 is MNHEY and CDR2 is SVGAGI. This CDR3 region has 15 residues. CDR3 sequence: CASSLDSQYVYEQYF. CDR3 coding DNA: TGTGCCAGCAGCTTAGACTCGCAGTACGTCTACGAGCAGTACTTC.

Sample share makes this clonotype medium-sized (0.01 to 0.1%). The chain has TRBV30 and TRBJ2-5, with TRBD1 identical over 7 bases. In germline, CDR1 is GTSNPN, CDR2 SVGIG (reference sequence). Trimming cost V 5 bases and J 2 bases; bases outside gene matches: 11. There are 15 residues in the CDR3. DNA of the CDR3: TGTGCCTGGGGCCGACAGGGAAGGCGACAAGAGACCCAGTACTTC. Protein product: CAWGRQGRRQETQYF.

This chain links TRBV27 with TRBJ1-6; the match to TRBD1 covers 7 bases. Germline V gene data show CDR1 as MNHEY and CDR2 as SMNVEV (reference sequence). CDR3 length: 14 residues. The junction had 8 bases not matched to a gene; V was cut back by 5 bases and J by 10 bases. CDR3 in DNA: TGTGCCAGCAGTGCGGGACAGCGTGGATCACCCCTCCACTTT. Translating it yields CASSAGQRGSPLHF.

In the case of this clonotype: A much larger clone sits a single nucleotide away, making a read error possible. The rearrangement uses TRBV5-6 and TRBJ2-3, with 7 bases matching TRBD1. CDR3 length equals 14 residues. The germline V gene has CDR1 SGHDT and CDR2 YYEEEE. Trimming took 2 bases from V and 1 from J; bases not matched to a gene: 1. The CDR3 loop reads CASSFGQGTDTQYF. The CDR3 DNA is TGTGCCAGCAGCTTCGGACAGGGCACAGATACGCAGTATTTT.

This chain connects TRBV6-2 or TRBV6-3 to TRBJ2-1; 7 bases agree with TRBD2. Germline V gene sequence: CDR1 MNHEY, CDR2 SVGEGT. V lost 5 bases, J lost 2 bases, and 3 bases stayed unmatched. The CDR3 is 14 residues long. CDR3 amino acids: CASSRGGPYNEQFF. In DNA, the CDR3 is TGTGCCAGCAGTCGCGGGGGTCCCTACAATGAGCAGTTCTTC.

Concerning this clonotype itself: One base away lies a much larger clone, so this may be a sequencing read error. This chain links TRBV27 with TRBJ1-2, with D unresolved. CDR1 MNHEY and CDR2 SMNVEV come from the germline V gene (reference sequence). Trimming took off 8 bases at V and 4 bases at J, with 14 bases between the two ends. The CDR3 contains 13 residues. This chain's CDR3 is CASCYSTGYGYTF. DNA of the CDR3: TGTGCCAGCTGTTACTCGACGGGCTATGGCTACACCTTC.

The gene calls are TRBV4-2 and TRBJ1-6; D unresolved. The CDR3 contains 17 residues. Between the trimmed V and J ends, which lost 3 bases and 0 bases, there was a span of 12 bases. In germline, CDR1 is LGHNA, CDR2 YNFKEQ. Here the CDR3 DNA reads TGTGCCAGCAGCCATTCCTCAGTGAGCTCCTATAATTCACCCCTCCACTTT. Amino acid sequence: CASSHSSVSSYNSPLHF.

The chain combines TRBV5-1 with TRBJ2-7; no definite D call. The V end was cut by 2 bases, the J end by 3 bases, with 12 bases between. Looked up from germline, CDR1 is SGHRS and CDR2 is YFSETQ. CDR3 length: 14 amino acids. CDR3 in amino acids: CASSFSGMDYEQYF. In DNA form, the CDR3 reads TGCGCCAGCAGCTTTTCGGGTATGGACTACGAGCAGTACTTC.

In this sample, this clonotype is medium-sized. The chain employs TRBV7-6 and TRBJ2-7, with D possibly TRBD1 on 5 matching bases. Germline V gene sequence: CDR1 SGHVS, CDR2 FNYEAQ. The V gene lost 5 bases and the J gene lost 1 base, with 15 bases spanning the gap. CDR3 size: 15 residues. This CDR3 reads CASSPRPGSSYEQYF. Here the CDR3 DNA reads TGTGCCAGCAGCCCTCGGCCAGGGTCGTCCTACGAGCAGTACTTC.

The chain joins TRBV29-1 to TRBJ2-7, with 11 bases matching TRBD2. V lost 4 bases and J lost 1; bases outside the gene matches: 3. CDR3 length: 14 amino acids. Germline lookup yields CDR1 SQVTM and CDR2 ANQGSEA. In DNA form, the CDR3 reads TGCAGCGTTGGGGCTAGCGGGGGGTCCTACGAGCAGTACTTC. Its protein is CSVGASGGSYEQYF.

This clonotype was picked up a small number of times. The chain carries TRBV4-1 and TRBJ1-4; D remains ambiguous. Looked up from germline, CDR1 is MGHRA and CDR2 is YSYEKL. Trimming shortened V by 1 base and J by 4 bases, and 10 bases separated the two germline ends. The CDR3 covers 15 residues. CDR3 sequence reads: CASSQGGGVNEKLFF. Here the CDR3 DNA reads TGCGCCAGCAGCCAAGGAGGCGGGGTTAATGAAAAACTGTTTTTT.